This TCR beta chain was sequenced during a study of blood T cell repertoires in COVID-19. The study assigned cohorts using participant-reported clinical history. After removal of 7 bases from V and 2 bases from J, the junction contained 11 bases not matched to a gene. The CDR3 spans 16 residues. From germline, CDR1 is MDHEN and CDR2 SYDVKM. Using immunoSEQ multiplex PCR, the repertoire was profiled, and TCRdb retains in-frame clones only, with some absent. The sample holds about 240,000 clones; approximately 84% are singletons and the top ten take 3.3%. The sequenced sample was PBMCs or T cells enriched from blood (not recorded which). This receptor was obtained from a woman between 35 and 50 years old with acute COVID-19. This rearrangement joins TRBV28 to TRBJ1-3; 7 bases line up with TRBD1. The CDR3 region has the DNA TGTGCCAGCACCATACATGACAGGGAAGCTGGAAACACCATATATTTT. Amino acid sequence: CASTIHDREAGNTIYF. Full variable domain (remainder filled in from reference TRBV28 and TRBJ1-3): DVKVTQSSRYLVKRTGEKVFLECVQDMDHENMFWYRQDPGLGLRLIYFSYDVKMKEKGDIPEGYSVSREKKERFSLILESASTNQTSMYLCASTIHDREAGNTIYFGEGSWLTVV.